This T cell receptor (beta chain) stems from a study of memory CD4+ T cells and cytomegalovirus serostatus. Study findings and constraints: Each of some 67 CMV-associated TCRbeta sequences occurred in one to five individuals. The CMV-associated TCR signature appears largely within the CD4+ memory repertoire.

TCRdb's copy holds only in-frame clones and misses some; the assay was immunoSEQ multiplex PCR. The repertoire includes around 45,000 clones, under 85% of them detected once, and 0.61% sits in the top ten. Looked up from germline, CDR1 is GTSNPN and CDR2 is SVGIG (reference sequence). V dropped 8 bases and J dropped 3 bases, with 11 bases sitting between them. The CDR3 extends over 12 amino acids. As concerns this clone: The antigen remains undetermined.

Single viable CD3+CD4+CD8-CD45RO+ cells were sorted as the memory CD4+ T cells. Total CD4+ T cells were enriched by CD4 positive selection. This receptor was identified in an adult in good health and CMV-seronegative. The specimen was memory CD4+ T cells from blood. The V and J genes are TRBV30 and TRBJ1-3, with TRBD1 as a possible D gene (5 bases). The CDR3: CAAWDFGNTIYF. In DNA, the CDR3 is TGTGCCGCTTGGGACTTTGGAAACACCATATATTTT.